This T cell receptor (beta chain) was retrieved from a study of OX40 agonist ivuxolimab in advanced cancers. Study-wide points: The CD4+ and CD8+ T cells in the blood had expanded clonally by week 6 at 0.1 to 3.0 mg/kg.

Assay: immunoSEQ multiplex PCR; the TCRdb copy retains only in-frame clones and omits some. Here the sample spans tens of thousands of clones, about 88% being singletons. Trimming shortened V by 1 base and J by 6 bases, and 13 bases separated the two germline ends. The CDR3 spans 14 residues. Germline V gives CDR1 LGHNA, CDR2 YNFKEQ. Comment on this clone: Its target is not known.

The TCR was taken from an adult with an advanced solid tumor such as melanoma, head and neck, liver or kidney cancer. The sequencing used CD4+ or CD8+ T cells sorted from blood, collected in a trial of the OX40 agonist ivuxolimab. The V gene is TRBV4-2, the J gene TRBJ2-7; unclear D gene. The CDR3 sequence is CASSQAQWGTEQYF. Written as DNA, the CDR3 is TGTGCCAGCAGCCAAGCGCAGTGGGGTACCGAGCAGTACTTC.